This T cell receptor (beta chain) was captured by sequencing in a study of cytomegalovirus exposure and HLA in healthy donors. V shed 4 bases and J shed 4 bases, with 18 bases lying between them. The CDR3 is made up of 15 amino acids. Germline V CDR1 and CDR2: SGHRS, YFSETQ. 60 Vbeta and 13 Jbeta primers were used in PCR. Assay used: immunoSEQ multiplex PCR; TCRdb lists only in-frame clones, some missing. Its table records under 95,000 clones. The chain has TRBV5-1 and TRBJ2-7, with D maybe TRBD1 (6 bases). The TCR was taken from a man aged 50 to 59 in good health and CMV-seronegative. The sample consisted of PBMCs. CDR3 DNA: TGCGCCAGCAGCGGGGGCCAAAGGTCCCAATACGAGCAGTACTTC. This sequence encodes CASSGGQRSQYEQYF.